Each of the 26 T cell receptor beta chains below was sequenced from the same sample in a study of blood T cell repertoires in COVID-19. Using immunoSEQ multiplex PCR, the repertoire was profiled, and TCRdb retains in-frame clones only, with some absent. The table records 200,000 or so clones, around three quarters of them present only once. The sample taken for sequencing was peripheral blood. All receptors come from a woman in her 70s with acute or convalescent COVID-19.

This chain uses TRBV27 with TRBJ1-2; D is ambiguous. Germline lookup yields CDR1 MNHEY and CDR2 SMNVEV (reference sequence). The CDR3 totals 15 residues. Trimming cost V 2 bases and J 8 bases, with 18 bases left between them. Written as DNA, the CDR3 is TGTGCCAGCAGTTTACGTCGGGAAGAAAGTCGAGGCTACACCTTC. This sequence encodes CASSLRREESRGYTF.

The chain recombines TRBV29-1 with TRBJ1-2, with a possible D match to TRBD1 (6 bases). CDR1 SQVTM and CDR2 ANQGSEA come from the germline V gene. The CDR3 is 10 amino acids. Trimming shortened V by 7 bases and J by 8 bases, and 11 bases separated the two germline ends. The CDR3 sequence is CSAGGDGYTF. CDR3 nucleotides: TGCAGCGCGGGGGGCGACGGCTACACCTTC.

In DNA form, the CDR3 reads TGTGCCAGTAGTGTCAGACAGGCCCTCTCCTACGAGCAGTACTTC. It codes for CASSVRQALSYEQYF. This chain uses TRBV19 with TRBJ2-7; TRBD1 is a possible D gene (6 bases). The CDR3 is 15 amino acids. Per the germline V gene, CDR1 is LNHDA and CDR2 is SQIVND (reference sequence). The V and J ends lost 5 bases and 0 bases respectively, with 14 bases between them.

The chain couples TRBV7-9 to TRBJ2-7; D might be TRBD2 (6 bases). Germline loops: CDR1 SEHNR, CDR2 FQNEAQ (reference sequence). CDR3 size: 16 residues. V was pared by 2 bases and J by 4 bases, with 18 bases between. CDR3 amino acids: CASSLKDRSGVYEQYF. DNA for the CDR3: TGTGCCAGCAGCTTAAAAGATCGTTCGGGGGTATACGAGCAGTACTTC. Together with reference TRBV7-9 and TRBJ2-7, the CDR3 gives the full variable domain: DTGVSQNPRHKITKRGQNVTFRCDPISEHNRLYWYRQTLGQGPEFLTYFQNEAQLEKSRLLSDRFSAERPKGSFSTLEIQRTEQGDSAMYLCASSLKDRSGVYEQYFGPGTRLTVT.

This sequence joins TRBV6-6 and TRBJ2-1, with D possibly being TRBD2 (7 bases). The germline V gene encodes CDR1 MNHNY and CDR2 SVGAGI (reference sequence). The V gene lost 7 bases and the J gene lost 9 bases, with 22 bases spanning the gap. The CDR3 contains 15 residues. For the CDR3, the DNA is TGTGCCAGCATCCGGAGGGGGGAGGGCGAGGGTGAGCAGTTCTTC. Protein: CASIRRGEGEGEQFF.

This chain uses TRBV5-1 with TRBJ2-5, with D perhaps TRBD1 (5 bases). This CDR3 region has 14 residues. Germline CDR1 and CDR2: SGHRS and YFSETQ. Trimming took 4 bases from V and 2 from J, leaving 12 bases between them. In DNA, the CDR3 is TGCGCCAGCAGCCGGAGACAGTCTCAAGAGACCCAGTACTTC. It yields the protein CASSRRQSQETQYF.

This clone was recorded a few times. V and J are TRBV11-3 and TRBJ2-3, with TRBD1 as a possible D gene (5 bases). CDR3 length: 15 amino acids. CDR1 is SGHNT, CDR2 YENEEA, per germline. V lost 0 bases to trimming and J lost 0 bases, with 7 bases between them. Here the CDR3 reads CASSLEGRSTDTQYF. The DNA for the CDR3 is TGTGCCAGCAGCTTAGAGGGGCGGAGCACAGATACGCAGTATTTT.

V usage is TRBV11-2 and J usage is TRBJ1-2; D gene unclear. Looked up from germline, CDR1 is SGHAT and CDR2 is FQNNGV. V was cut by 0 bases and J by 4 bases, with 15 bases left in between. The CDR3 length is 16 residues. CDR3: CASSLDSSAGRYGYTF. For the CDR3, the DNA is TGTGCCAGCAGCTTAGATAGTTCGGCAGGCCGCTATGGCTACACCTTC.

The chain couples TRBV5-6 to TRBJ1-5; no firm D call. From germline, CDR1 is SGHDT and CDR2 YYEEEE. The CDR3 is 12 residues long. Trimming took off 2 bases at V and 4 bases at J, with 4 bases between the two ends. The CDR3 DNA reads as TGTGCCAGCAGCTTCTCTAATCAGCCCCAGCATTTT. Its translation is CASSFSNQPQHF.

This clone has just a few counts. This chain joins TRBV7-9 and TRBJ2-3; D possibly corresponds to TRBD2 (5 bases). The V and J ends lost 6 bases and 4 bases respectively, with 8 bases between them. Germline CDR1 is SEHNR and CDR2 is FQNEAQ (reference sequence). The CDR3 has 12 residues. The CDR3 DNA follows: TGTGCCAGCAGTCAGGACTCAGATACGCAGTATTTT. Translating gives CASSQDSDTQYF.

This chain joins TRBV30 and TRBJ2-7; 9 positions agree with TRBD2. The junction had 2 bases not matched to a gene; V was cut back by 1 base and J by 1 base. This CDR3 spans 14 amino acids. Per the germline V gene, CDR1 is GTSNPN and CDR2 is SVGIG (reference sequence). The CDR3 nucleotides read TGTGCCTGGAGTGGTCTAGCGGGGTCCTACGAGCAGTACTTC. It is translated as CAWSGLAGSYEQYF.

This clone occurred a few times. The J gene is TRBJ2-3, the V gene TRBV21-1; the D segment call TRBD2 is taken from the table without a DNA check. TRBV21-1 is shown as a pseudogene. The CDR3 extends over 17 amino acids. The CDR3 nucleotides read TGTGCCAGCAGCAACCGAGAGGGACTAGCGGGCACAGATACGCAGTATTTT. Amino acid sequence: CASSNREGLAGTDTQYF.

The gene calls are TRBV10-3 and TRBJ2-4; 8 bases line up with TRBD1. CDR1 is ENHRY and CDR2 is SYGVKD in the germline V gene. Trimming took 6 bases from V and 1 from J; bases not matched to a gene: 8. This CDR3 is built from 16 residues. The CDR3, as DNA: TGTGCCATCAGCCCCGGACAGGGATCCGCCAAAAACATTCAGTACTTC. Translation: CAISPGQGSAKNIQYF.

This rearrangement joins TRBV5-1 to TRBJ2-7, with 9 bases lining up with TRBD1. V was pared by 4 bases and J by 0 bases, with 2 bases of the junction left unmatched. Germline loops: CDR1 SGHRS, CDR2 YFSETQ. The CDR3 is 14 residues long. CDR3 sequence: CASSGTGNSYEQYF. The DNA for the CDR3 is TGCGCCAGCAGCGGGACAGGGAACTCCTACGAGCAGTACTTC.

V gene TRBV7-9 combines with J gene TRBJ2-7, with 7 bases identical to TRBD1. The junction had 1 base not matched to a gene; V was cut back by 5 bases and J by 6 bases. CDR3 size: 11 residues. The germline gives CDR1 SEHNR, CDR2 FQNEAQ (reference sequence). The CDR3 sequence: CASSPGGEQYF. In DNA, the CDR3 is TGTGCCAGCAGCCCAGGGGGCGAGCAGTACTTC.

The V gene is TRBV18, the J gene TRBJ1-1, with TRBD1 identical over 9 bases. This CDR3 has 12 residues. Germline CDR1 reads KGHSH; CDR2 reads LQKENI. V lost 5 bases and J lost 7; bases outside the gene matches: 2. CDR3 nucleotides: TGTGCCAGCTCAAACAGGGGGCGTGAAGCTTTCTTT. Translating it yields CASSNRGREAFF.

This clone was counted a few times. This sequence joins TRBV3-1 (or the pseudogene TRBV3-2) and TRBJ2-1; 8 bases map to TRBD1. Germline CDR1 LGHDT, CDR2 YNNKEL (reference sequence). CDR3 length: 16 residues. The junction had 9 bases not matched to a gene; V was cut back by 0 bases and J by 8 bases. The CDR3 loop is CASSQDWQGALDEQFF. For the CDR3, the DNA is TGTGCCAGCAGCCAAGATTGGCAGGGGGCTTTGGATGAGCAGTTCTTC.

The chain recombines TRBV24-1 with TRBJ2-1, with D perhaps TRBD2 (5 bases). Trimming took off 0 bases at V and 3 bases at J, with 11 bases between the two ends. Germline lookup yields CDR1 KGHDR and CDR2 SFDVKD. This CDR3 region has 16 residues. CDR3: CATSDLTRSFYNEQFF. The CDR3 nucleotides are TGTGCCACCAGTGATTTGACTAGATCCTTCTACAATGAGCAGTTCTTC.

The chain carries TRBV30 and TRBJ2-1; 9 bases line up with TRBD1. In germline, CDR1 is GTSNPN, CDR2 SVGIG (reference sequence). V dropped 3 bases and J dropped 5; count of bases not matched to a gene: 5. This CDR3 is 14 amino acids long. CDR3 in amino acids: CAWRLGQGHNEQFF. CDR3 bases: TGTGCCTGGAGGTTGGGACAGGGCCACAATGAGCAGTTCTTC.

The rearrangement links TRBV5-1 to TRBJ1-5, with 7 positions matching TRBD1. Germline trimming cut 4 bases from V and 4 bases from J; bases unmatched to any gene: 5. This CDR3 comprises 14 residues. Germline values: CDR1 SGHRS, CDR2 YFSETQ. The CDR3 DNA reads TGCGCCAGCAGCCTTCAGGGGGGAAATCAGCCCCAGCATTTT. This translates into CASSLQGGNQPQHF.

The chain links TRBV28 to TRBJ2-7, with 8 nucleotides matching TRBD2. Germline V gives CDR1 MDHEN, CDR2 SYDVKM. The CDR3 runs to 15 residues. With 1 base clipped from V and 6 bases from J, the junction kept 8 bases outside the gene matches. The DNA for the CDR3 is TGTGCCAGCAGTTTATCTCGGGGACTAGTCGTCGAGCAGTACTTC. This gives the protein CASSLSRGLVVEQYF.

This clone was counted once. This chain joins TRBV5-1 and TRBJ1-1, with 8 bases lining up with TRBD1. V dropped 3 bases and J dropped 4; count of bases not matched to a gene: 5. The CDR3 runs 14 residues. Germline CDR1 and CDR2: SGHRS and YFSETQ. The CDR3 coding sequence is TGCGCCAGCAGCTGGAGGACAGGGACCACTGAAGCTTTCTTT. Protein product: CASSWRTGTTEAFF.

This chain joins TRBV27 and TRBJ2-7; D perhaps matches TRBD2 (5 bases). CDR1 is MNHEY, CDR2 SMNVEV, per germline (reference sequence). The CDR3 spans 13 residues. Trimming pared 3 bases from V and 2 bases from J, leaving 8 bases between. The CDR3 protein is CASSFGLPYEQYF. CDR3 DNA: TGTGCCAGCAGTTTTGGACTCCCCTACGAGCAGTACTTC.

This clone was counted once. The CDR3 coding sequence is TGCGCCAGCAGCTTGGGAGACAATGAGCAGTTCTTC. Protein: CASSLGDNEQFF. The chain combines TRBV5-1 with TRBJ2-1; D is undetermined. Looked up from germline, CDR1 is SGHRS and CDR2 is YFSETQ. Trimming stripped 0 bases from V and 5 bases from J, with 3 bases between. The CDR3 is 12 residues long.

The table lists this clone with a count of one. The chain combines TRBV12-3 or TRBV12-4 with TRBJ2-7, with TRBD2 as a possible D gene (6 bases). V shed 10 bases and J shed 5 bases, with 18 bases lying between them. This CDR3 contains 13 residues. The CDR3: CATSDYRDDEQYF. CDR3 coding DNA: TGTGCCACCTCGGACTACCGGGACGACGAGCAGTACTTC.

Here the CDR3 DNA reads TGTGCCAGCAGTTTACGGGACACTAGCTCTGGAAACACCATATATTTT. Translation gives CASSLRDTSSGNTIYF. V is TRBV28 and J is TRBJ1-3; possible D gene TRBD1, 6 bases. Germline assignment: CDR1 MDHEN and CDR2 SYDVKM. The CDR3 sequence is 16 residues long. The ends were cut back, 2 bases at V and 0 bases at J, with 11 bases in the middle.